This record looks at one T cell receptor beta chain sequence and its context. Its antigen is still unknown. Profiling relied on immunoSEQ multiplex PCR, and the TCRdb table lists in-frame clones only, not all of them. The sample holds around 320,000 clones, more than 70% seen once. Treatment indicated: around 19 received Ad26.COV2.S at low or high dose, single or two shots; about 5 received placebo; per-sample allocation not given. Each sample was drawn 63 days after the first injection (of vaccine or placebo). Germline assignment: CDR1 MNHEY and CDR2 SVGAGI. The CDR3 spans 15 residues. Unmatched junction bases numbered 4, after V lost 4 bases and J lost 7 bases. This sample stems from a study of Ad26.COV2.S vaccination and SARS-CoV-2 variants. Across the whole study: The study gave Ad26.COV2.S intramuscularly, once or twice 56 days apart. Overall study findings and caveats: Reports say spike-specific CD8+ and CD4+ T cell responses covered substantial breadth after vaccination.

The input for sequencing was peripheral blood, taken in a trial of Ad26.COV2.S vaccine versus placebo. The chain is built from TRBV6-5 and TRBJ1-6; 10 positions agree with TRBD1. This clonotype was sampled from a person aged 18-65 years who received the Ad26.COV2.S COVID-19 vaccine or a placebo. CDR3 sequence (DNA): TGTGCCAGCAGTTTGGGACAGGGGCTAAATTCACCCCTCCACTTT. Translating gives CASSLGQGLNSPLHF.